The rows below give T cell receptor beta chains drawn from one sample of a study of T cells in Graves' hyperthyroidism and ophthalmopathy. TCRdb processed the multiplex PCR reads anew with MiXCR; each CDR3 protein has one entry. This sample has about 700,000 distinct CDR3 sequences; 14% occur once, and the top ten carry 10% to 13%. Sequencing input: blood. The receptors originated from a woman under 30 with Graves' hyperthyroidism. Each CDR3 is given with its conserved first and last residue. Fields, in order: V gene, J gene, clone size, D gene, CDR3 DNA, CDR3 protein. The D gene is left open where the match is weak. Some rows mark clone size as missing; the rest say once, few, many or name a class of expanded clone.

V gene: TRBV29-1; J gene: TRBJ2-5; clone size: NA; D gene: TRBD2; CDR3 DNA: TGCAGCGCCGGGGGGGGGTACCAAGAGACCCAGTACTTC; CDR3 protein: CSAGGGYQETQYF
V gene: TRBV6-1; J gene: TRBJ1-4; clone size: few; D gene: NA; CDR3 DNA: TGTGCCAGCAGTCCCCTGCTAAAACTGTTTTTT; CDR3 protein: CASSPLLKLFF
V gene: TRBV24-1; J gene: TRBJ2-2; clone size: few; D gene: NA; CDR3 DNA: TGTGCCACCAGTGATTATGGGGGAAAAACCGGGGAGCTGTTTTTT; CDR3 protein: CATSDYGGKTGELFF
V gene: TRBV7-9; J gene: TRBJ2-2; clone size: many; D gene: NA; CDR3 DNA: TGTGCCAGCAGCCGGTACCCGTTGGACGGGCCTAACACCGGGGAGCTGTTTTTT; CDR3 protein: CASSRYPLDGPNTGELFF
V gene: TRBV7-9; J gene: TRBJ1-1; clone size: many; D gene: NA; CDR3 DNA: TGTGCCAGCAGCTTGGGACATGCCAACACTGAAGCTTTCTTT; CDR3 protein: CASSLGHANTEAFF
V gene: TRBV20-1; J gene: TRBJ2-1; clone size: many; D gene: TRBD2; CDR3 DNA: TGCAGTGCTAGGCAGACTAGCGCAACTGAGCAGTTCTTC; CDR3 protein: CSARQTSATEQFF
V gene: TRBV11-2; J gene: TRBJ2-3; clone size: NA; D gene: TRBD1; CDR3 DNA: TGTGTCAGCAGCTCCACAGGGGGCAAGGATACGCAGTATTTT; CDR3 protein: CVSSSTGGKDTQYF
V gene: TRBV30; J gene: TRBJ2-2; clone size: many; D gene: NA; CDR3 DNA: TGTGCCTGGAAAGAACAGGGTGTGGGAACCGGGGAGCTGTTTTTT; CDR3 protein: CAWKEQGVGTGELFF
V gene: TRBV20-1; J gene: TRBJ2-7; clone size: many; D gene: NA; CDR3 DNA: TGCAGTGCGGGCCTTAGTACCTACGAGCAGTACTTC; CDR3 protein: CSAGLSTYEQYF
V gene: TRBV6-2/TRBV6-3; J gene: TRBJ1-1; clone size: NA; D gene: NA; CDR3 DNA: TGTGCCAGCCCGGGGGGCTGGAACACTGAAGCTTTCTTT; CDR3 protein: CASPGGWNTEAFF
V gene: TRBV6-5; J gene: TRBJ1-6; clone size: many; D gene: TRBD1; CDR3 DNA: TGTGCCAGCAGTTTGGACAGGATTAATTCACCCCTCCACTTT; CDR3 protein: CASSLDRINSPLHF
V gene: TRBV10-3; J gene: TRBJ2-6; clone size: NA; D gene: NA; CDR3 DNA: TGTGCCATCAGTGAACGGGACTCTGGGGCCAACGTCCTGACTTTC; CDR3 protein: CAISERDSGANVLTF
V gene: TRBV11-2; J gene: TRBJ2-5; clone size: many; D gene: NA; CDR3 DNA: TGTGCCAGCAGCTTGAATGGGGGAGCAGGGGTATTGGAGACCCAGTACTTC; CDR3 protein: CASSLNGGAGVLETQYF
V gene: TRBV29-1; J gene: TRBJ1-1; clone size: NA; D gene: NA; CDR3 DNA: TGCAGCGTTGACGGCTGGGGCGGGGCGGCTTTCTTT; CDR3 protein: CSVDGWGGAAFF
V gene: TRBV11-2; J gene: TRBJ1-1; clone size: many; D gene: NA; CDR3 DNA: TGTGCCAGCAGAACCAGTAGCGTCACTGAAGCTTTCTTT; CDR3 protein: CASRTSSVTEAFF
V gene: TRBV20-1; J gene: TRBJ2-2; clone size: many; D gene: NA; CDR3 DNA: TGCAGTGCTCCACTGGAGGCTCCGGGGACCGGGGAGCTGTTTTTT; CDR3 protein: CSAPLEAPGTGELFF
V gene: TRBV6-5; J gene: TRBJ1-2; clone size: NA; D gene: NA; CDR3 DNA: TGTGCCAGCAGTTCCGGGGCCCCTCGGGGGAGCGGCTACACCTTC; CDR3 protein: CASSSGAPRGSGYTF
V gene: TRBV7-9; J gene: TRBJ2-1; clone size: many; D gene: NA; CDR3 DNA: TGTGCCAGCAGCTTTTTCGCGGGGTCCTACAATGAGCAGTTCTTC; CDR3 protein: CASSFFAGSYNEQFF
V gene: TRBV18; J gene: TRBJ2-7; clone size: many; D gene: NA; CDR3 DNA: TGTGCCAGCTCACCCGGGCCGACCCCTACCTACGAGCAGTACTTC; CDR3 protein: CASSPGPTPTYEQYF
V gene: TRBV20-1; J gene: TRBJ2-2; clone size: few; D gene: NA; CDR3 DNA: TGCAGTGCTAGCGCCTGGGGGCAGACCGGGGAGCTGTTTTTT; CDR3 protein: CSASAWGQTGELFF
V gene: TRBV12-3/TRBV12-4; J gene: TRBJ1-6; clone size: many; D gene: NA; CDR3 DNA: TGTGCCAGCAGTTTAGGGCAGACCTATTCACCCCTCCACTTT; CDR3 protein: CASSLGQTYSPLHF
V gene: TRBV11-2; J gene: TRBJ2-2; clone size: many; D gene: NA; CDR3 DNA: TGTGCCAGCAGCACTAACGTCGGCACCGGGGAGCTGTTTTTT; CDR3 protein: CASSTNVGTGELFF
V gene: TRBV7-8; J gene: TRBJ1-5; clone size: NA; D gene: NA; CDR3 DNA: TGTGCCAGCAGCTCCGAGGGGCGCAGCGCTATAACGCAGCCCCAGCATTTT; CDR3 protein: CASSSEGRSAITQPQHF
V gene: TRBV2; J gene: TRBJ2-1; clone size: NA; D gene: NA; CDR3 DNA: TGTGCCAGCCACTGGCGCTCCTACAATGAGCAGTTCTTC; CDR3 protein: CASHWRSYNEQFF
V gene: TRBV6-2/TRBV6-3; J gene: TRBJ2-1; clone size: many; D gene: NA; CDR3 DNA: TGTGCCAGCAGTTACTCGCCGCCCCAGGGTGTCTACAATGAGCAGTTCTTC; CDR3 protein: CASSYSPPQGVYNEQFF
V gene: TRBV9; J gene: TRBJ2-3; clone size: NA; D gene: TRBD1; CDR3 DNA: TGTGCCAGCAGCGTAGCAGGGGGCATCACAGATACGCAGTATTTT; CDR3 protein: CASSVAGGITDTQYF
V gene: TRBV20-1; J gene: TRBJ2-3; clone size: NA; D gene: NA; CDR3 DNA: TGCAGTGCTAGAGGGGATCGGGCAGTATACACAGATACGCAGTATTTT; CDR3 protein: CSARGDRAVYTDTQYF
V gene: TRBV6-2/TRBV6-3; J gene: TRBJ1-1; clone size: few; D gene: NA; CDR3 DNA: TGTGCCAGCGGCCGGGCTGCTGAAGCTTTCTTT; CDR3 protein: CASGRAAEAFF
V gene: TRBV13; J gene: TRBJ2-3; clone size: many; D gene: TRBD1; CDR3 DNA: TGTGCCAGCAGCTTCCAGGACAGGGCTAGCACAGATACGCAGTATTTT; CDR3 protein: CASSFQDRASTDTQYF
V gene: TRBV10-2; J gene: TRBJ2-5; clone size: NA; D gene: TRBD2; CDR3 DNA: TGCGCCAGCAGTGACGATCTACTAGCCGGGAGGGAGACCCAGTACTTC; CDR3 protein: CASSDDLLAGRETQYF
V gene: TRBV3-1; J gene: TRBJ1-5; clone size: many; D gene: NA; CDR3 DNA: TGTGCCAGCAGCCAAGGTGCGACAGGTAATCAGCCCCAGCATTTT; CDR3 protein: CASSQGATGNQPQHF
V gene: TRBV15; J gene: TRBJ1-1; clone size: many; D gene: NA; CDR3 DNA: TGTGCCACCAGCAGACAGTGGGACACTGAAGCTTTCTTT; CDR3 protein: CATSRQWDTEAFF
V gene: TRBV5-1; J gene: TRBJ2-7; clone size: many; D gene: NA; CDR3 DNA: TGCGCCAGCAGCTTGAGGGCCAGAATCCTGAGCTCCTACGAGCAGTACTTC; CDR3 protein: CASSLRARILSSYEQYF
V gene: TRBV5-1; J gene: TRBJ2-1; clone size: many; D gene: TRBD2; CDR3 DNA: TGCGCCAGCAGCTTTACGACTAGCGGGAGGGACAATGAGCAGTTCTTC; CDR3 protein: CASSFTTSGRDNEQFF
V gene: TRBV2; J gene: TRBJ2-1; clone size: many; D gene: TRBD2; CDR3 DNA: TGTGCCACCAGGACTAGCTTCCGCAATGAGCAGTTCTTC; CDR3 protein: CATRTSFRNEQFF
V gene: TRBV2; J gene: TRBJ1-6; clone size: NA; D gene: NA; CDR3 DNA: TGTGCCAGCAGTGAAGCGCTGGCACCGAATTCATCCCTCCACTTT; CDR3 protein: CASSEALAPNSSLHF
V gene: TRBV7-9; J gene: TRBJ2-1; clone size: NA; D gene: TRBD2; CDR3 DNA: TGTGCCAGCAGCTTAGAAGGACTAGTATACAATGAGCAGTTCTTC; CDR3 protein: CASSLEGLVYNEQFF
V gene: TRBV7-9; J gene: TRBJ2-7; clone size: NA; D gene: TRBD1; CDR3 DNA: TGTGCCAGCAGCTCGACACGTTGGGGACAGGGAGCCCAACCCGCCTACGAGCAGTACTTC; CDR3 protein: CASSSTRWGQGAQPAYEQYF
V gene: TRBV7-3; J gene: TRBJ2-1; clone size: many; D gene: NA; CDR3 DNA: TGTGCCAGCAGCCCTCGGGAGCCAGGGTGTGAGCAGTTCTTC; CDR3 protein: CASSPREPGCEQFF
V gene: TRBV19; J gene: TRBJ2-7; clone size: NA; D gene: TRBD1; CDR3 DNA: TGTGCCAGTAGTACCACAGGGGCGAGGACCTACGAGCAGTACTTC; CDR3 protein: CASSTTGARTYEQYF
V gene: TRBV7-3; J gene: TRBJ2-7; clone size: many; D gene: NA; CDR3 DNA: TGTGCCAGCAGCCTCCAAGGGCGGCAGGGCGGCGAGCAGTACTTC; CDR3 protein: CASSLQGRQGGEQYF
V gene: TRBV5-5; J gene: TRBJ2-3; clone size: NA; D gene: NA; CDR3 DNA: TGTGCCAGCAGCTTGGTTGTGGGAGGGGGAGATACGCAGTATTTT; CDR3 protein: CASSLVVGGGDTQYF
V gene: TRBV18; J gene: TRBJ2-1; clone size: many; D gene: TRBD2; CDR3 DNA: TGTGCCAGCTTACCCCCCAGCGGGAGGCACTATGAGCAGTTCTTC; CDR3 protein: CASLPPSGRHYEQFF
V gene: TRBV9; J gene: TRBJ2-1; clone size: NA; D gene: NA; CDR3 DNA: TGTGCCAGCAGTGGGTTCCACCGCCAGGGTACTGAGCAGTTCTTC; CDR3 protein: CASSGFHRQGTEQFF
V gene: TRBV6-9; J gene: TRBJ1-1; clone size: many; D gene: TRBD1; CDR3 DNA: TGTGCCAGCACCCGTTCGGGGACAGGGGGCACTGAAGCTTTCTTT; CDR3 protein: CASTRSGTGGTEAFF
V gene: TRBV7-6; J gene: TRBJ1-1; clone size: NA; D gene: NA; CDR3 DNA: TGTGCCAGCAGCTTAGGCGTCAGGGGAAGCACTGGAGCTTTCTTT; CDR3 protein: CASSLGVRGSTGAFF
V gene: TRBV20-1; J gene: TRBJ2-1; clone size: few; D gene: TRBD2; CDR3 DNA: TGCAGTGCAGAACCTAGCGGGGGATTTTACAATGAGCAGTTCTTC; CDR3 protein: CSAEPSGGFYNEQFF
V gene: TRBV12-3/TRBV12-4; J gene: TRBJ2-3; clone size: NA; D gene: TRBD1; CDR3 DNA: TGTGCCAGCAGTTTAGATGGGACAGGGGATACGCAGTATTTT; CDR3 protein: CASSLDGTGDTQYF
V gene: TRBV2; J gene: TRBJ1-2; clone size: many; D gene: NA; CDR3 DNA: TGTGCCAGCAGTGAAGCGCTTGGGGGGACGGCCTATGGCTACACCTTC; CDR3 protein: CASSEALGGTAYGYTF
V gene: TRBV2; J gene: TRBJ2-1; clone size: NA; D gene: NA; CDR3 DNA: TGTGCCAGCAAAGGGGAATCACTAGTGGCTGAGCAGTTCTTC; CDR3 protein: CASKGESLVAEQFF
V gene: TRBV3-1; J gene: TRBJ1-1; clone size: NA; D gene: NA; CDR3 DNA: TGTGCCAGCAGCCAAGTAATCGGAACTTCTGGGAACACTGAAGCTTTCTTT; CDR3 protein: CASSQVIGTSGNTEAFF
V gene: TRBV7-9; J gene: TRBJ2-3; clone size: many; D gene: TRBD2; CDR3 DNA: TGTGCCAGCAGCTTCCTACTAGCGGCTAGCACAGATACGCAGTATTTT; CDR3 protein: CASSFLLAASTDTQYF
V gene: TRBV30; J gene: TRBJ2-7; clone size: many; D gene: NA; CDR3 DNA: TGTGCCTGGAGTTACTACTCCTACGAGCAGTACTTC; CDR3 protein: CAWSYYSYEQYF
V gene: TRBV20-1; J gene: TRBJ2-2; clone size: few; D gene: TRBD1; CDR3 DNA: TGCACTACTCGGGACAGTTCGAACACCGGGGAGCTGTTTTTT; CDR3 protein: CTTRDSSNTGELFF
V gene: TRBV6-1; J gene: TRBJ1-5; clone size: NA; D gene: NA; CDR3 DNA: TGTGCCAGCAGGGACCGTCCTTATCAGCCCCAGCATTTT; CDR3 protein: CASRDRPYQPQHF
V gene: TRBV4-1; J gene: TRBJ1-3; clone size: few; D gene: NA; CDR3 DNA: TGCGCCAGCAGCCAAGGAACACCCGCGACCTTATCCTTCTCTGGAAACACCATATATTTT; CDR3 protein: CASSQGTPATLSFSGNTIYF
V gene: TRBV13; J gene: TRBJ1-1; clone size: many; D gene: NA; CDR3 DNA: TGTGCCAGCAGCTTAGGGGGTGAGCGGAGGAACACTGAAGCTTTCTTT; CDR3 protein: CASSLGGERRNTEAFF
V gene: TRBV5-5; J gene: TRBJ2-5; clone size: many; D gene: TRBD1; CDR3 DNA: TGTGCCAGCAGCTTGGGACAGGGGTTCGAGACCCAGTACTTC; CDR3 protein: CASSLGQGFETQYF
V gene: TRBV28; J gene: TRBJ1-5; clone size: few; D gene: TRBD1; CDR3 DNA: TGTGCCACCTTAAGGGGGCTACAGCCCCAGCATTTT; CDR3 protein: CATLRGLQPQHF